One sample yielded the 2 T cell receptor beta chains listed below, sequenced in a study of T cell responses to AZD1222 COVID-19 vaccine. Clones were read by immunoSEQ multiplex PCR, and TCRdb kept only the in-frame ones, dropping some. The sample lists approximately 150,000 clones; 75% to 95% were seen once. The starting material was peripheral blood, obtained on day 0 of AZD1222 vaccination. The receptors shown here come from an adult in good health.

The gene calls are TRBV4-1 and TRBJ2-7, with D possibly TRBD2 on 5 matching bases. Germline lookup yields CDR1 MGHRA and CDR2 YSYEKL. V lost 11 bases, J lost 6 bases, and 26 bases lay in between. This CDR3 has 15 residues. The CDR3 region has the DNA TGCGCCTGGGAACGAGGGTCCGCACCCTTTGGCGAGCAGTACTTC. Residues: CAWERGSAPFGEQYF.

The sample holds one count of this clone. This rearrangement joins TRBV19 to TRBJ1-2; 8 nucleotides align to TRBD1. CDR1 is LNHDA and CDR2 is SQIVND in the germline V gene (reference sequence). V lost 4 bases to trimming and J lost 4 bases; unmatched junction nucleotides: 11. There are 16 residues in the CDR3. CDR3 nucleotide sequence: TGTGCCAGTAGTACGGGACAGGCCAAAGAACCCTATGGCTACACCTTC. It specifies CASSTGQAKEPYGYTF.